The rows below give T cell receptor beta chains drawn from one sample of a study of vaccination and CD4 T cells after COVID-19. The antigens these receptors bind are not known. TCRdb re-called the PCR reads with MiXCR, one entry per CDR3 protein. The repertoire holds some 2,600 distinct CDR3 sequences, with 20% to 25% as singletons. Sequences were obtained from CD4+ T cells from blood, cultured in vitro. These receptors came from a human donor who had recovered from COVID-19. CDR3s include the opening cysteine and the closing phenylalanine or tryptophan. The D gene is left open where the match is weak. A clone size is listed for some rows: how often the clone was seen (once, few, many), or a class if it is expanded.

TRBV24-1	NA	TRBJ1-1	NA	TGTGCCACCAGTGATGGGAAGGGGGGGTACACTGAAGCTTTCTTT	CATSDGKGGYTEAFF
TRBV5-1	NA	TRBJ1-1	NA	TGCGCCAGCAGCTTGGTCGCAGGGGAAGGGAACACTGAAGCTTTCTTT	CASSLVAGEGNTEAFF
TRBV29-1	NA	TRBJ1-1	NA	TGCAGCGTAGGAGCTTCACAGGACATAACTGAAGCTTTCTTT	CSVGASQDITEAFF
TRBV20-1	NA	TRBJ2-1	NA	TGCAGTGCTTCCACAGGGTCGGATTACAATGAGCAGTTCTTC	CSASTGSDYNEQFF
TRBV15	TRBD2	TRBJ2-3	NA	TGTGCCACCAGCAGTTCGCGGGAGCCAACAGATACGCAGTATTTT	CATSSSREPTDTQYF
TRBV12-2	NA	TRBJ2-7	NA	TGTGCAAGTCGCTTGGGAGCCCCCGGTGGTTACGAGCAGTACTTC	CASRLGAPGGYEQYF
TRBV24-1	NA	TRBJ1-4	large	TGTGCCACCAGTGATTCCAGGGGACCCGGGGAAAAACTGTTTTTT	CATSDSRGPGEKLFF
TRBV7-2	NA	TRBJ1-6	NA	TGTGCCAGCAGCTTAGCGCGTACAGCTCAATCCTATTCACCCCTCCACTTT	CASSLARTAQSYSPLHF
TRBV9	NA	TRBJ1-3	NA	TGTGCCAGCAGCGTCAGGGGATCGGGTGGAAACACCATATATTTT	CASSVRGSGGNTIYF
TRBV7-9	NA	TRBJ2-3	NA	TGTGCCAGCAGCCACCTCTTACTAGATACGCAGTATTTT	CASSHLLLDTQYF
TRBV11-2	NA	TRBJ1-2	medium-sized	TGTGCCAGCAGCGCCGCCTTCACAGGGAACTATGGCTACACCTTC	CASSAAFTGNYGYTF
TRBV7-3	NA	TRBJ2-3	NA	TGTGCCAGCAGCCCCTCGACTAGAATAGATACGCAGTATTTT	CASSPSTRIDTQYF
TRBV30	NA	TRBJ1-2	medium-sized	TGTGCCTGGAGCGGGGGGACGTTTGGCTACACCTTC	CAWSGGTFGYTF
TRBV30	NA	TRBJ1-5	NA	TGTGCCTGGACCCCCGCAGGGGCGGGATGGCCCCAGCATTTT	CAWTPAGAGWPQHF
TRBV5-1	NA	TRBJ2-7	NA	TGCGCCAGCAGCTTAGGGTACAGCGACGGGCAGTACTTC	CASSLGYSDGQYF
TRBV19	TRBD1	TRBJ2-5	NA	TGTGCCAGTAGCAAAGACAGGGGCAGTACGGGGACCCAGTACTTC	CASSKDRGSTGTQYF
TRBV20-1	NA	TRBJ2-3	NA	TGCAGTGCTAGAGAGGCCAGCACAGATACGCAGTATTTT	CSAREASTDTQYF
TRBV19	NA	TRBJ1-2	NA	TGTGCCAGTAGTATCCATGGGGACTATGGCTACACCTTC	CASSIHGDYGYTF
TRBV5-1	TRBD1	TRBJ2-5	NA	TGCGCCAGCAGCTTTGGACAGGTGCTTTCGGAGACCCAGTACTTC	CASSFGQVLSETQYF
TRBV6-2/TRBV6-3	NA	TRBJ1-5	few	TGTGCCAGCAGTGCACAGGGTTGGTATCAGCCCCAGCATTTT	CASSAQGWYQPQHF
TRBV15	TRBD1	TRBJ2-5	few	TGTGCCACCAGCAGACGGACAGGGCGAGGAGAGACCCAGTACTTC	CATSRRTGRGETQYF
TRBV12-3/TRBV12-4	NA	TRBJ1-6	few	TGTGCCAGCAGCCCGGGAGGGATTCTCTATAATTCACCCCTCCACTTT	CASSPGGILYNSPLHF
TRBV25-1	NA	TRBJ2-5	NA	TGTGCCAGCAGTGCAGGGACGGAGACCCAGTACTTC	CASSAGTETQYF
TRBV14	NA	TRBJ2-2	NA	TGTGCCAGCAGCCGCGGACAGCACGGGGAGCTGTTTTTT	CASSRGQHGELFF
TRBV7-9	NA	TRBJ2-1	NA	TGTGCCAGCAGCTTAAGCATGGCGGGATTGAACCAGTTCTTC	CASSLSMAGLNQFF
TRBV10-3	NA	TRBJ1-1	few	TGTGCCTCGACGGGGACGGGGAACACGAACACTGAAGCTTTCTTT	CASTGTGNTNTEAFF
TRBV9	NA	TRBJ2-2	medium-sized	TGTGCCAGCAGCCCCCGAGGCAAGGTGAACACCGGGGAGCTGTTTTTT	CASSPRGKVNTGELFF
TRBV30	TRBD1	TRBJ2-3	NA	TGTGCCTGGAGTGTGTCAGGGGGAAGAGTTACGCAGTATTTT	CAWSVSGGRVTQYF
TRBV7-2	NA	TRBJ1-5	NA	TGTGCCAGCAGCTTAGCGCCGACAAGCCCGCAGGGGCGCTCCAATCAGCCCCAGCATTTT	CASSLAPTSPQGRSNQPQHF
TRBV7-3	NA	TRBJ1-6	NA	TGTGCCAGCACCTTAACTGGCCAGGGGAATTCACCCCTCCACTTT	CASTLTGQGNSPLHF
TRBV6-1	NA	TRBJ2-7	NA	TGTGCCAGCAGTGATAGGATCGCAGGCTCCTACGAGCAGTACTTC	CASSDRIAGSYEQYF
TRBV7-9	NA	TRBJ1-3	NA	TGTGCCAGCAGCTTAAGGGCGGCGGCCCTAACGCCGGGAAACACCATATATTTT	CASSLRAAALTPGNTIYF
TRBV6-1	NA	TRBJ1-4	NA	TGTGCCAGCAGCCCGGACGGATGGAATGAAAAACTGTTTTTT	CASSPDGWNEKLFF
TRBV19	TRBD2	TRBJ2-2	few	TGTGCCAGTAGTCCTCTAGCGGAAGCGAACACCGGGGAGCTGTTTTTT	CASSPLAEANTGELFF
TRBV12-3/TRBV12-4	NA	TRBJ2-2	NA	TGTGCCAGCAGTTTTAAGCGGTTTTGGGCCGGGGAGCTGTTTTTT	CASSFKRFWAGELFF
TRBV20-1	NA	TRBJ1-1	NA	TGCAGTGCCAGCGGGCTGAACACTGAAGCTTTCTTT	CSASGLNTEAFF
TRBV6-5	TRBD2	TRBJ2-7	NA	TGTGCCAGCAGTTACTCCGGGCCAAAAAGCGGGAGTGCTTTCCCATCGAGCGGGGAGCAGTACTTC	CASSYSGPKSGSAFPSSGEQYF
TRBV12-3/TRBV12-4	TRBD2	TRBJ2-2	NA	TGTGCCAGCAAAACCTACAGAATACAGAAGCGGGAGGCAAACACCGGGGAGCTGTTTTTT	CASKTYRIQKREANTGELFF
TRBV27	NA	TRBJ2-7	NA	TGTGCCAGCAGTTTAAGAGGGTCAGACGAGCAGTACTTC	CASSLRGSDEQYF
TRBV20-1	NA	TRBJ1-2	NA	TGCAGTGCTAGAGATACCAGGGCAGGGTGGCCCTATGGCTACACCTTC	CSARDTRAGWPYGYTF
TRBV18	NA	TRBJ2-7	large	TGTGCCAGCTCAGGCCAGGGTTCCTACGAGCAGTACTTC	CASSGQGSYEQYF